These 9 T cell receptor beta chains were sequenced from one sample in a study of cytomegalovirus exposure and HLA in healthy donors. 13 Jbeta primers and 60 Vbeta primers were used for the PCR. Some clones are missing from TCRdb's copy, which holds only in-frame ones; the method was immunoSEQ multiplex PCR. The sample includes about 140,000 clones, over 75% of them seen just once. Input material: PBMCs. The receptors were sampled from a woman aged 40-49 years in good health and CMV-seronegative.

The chain uses TRBV6-5 and TRBJ2-3; D gene ambiguous. The germline V gene has CDR1 MNHEY and CDR2 SVGAGI. This CDR3 has 14 amino acids. Trimming shortened V by 0 bases and J by 6 bases, and 10 bases separated the two germline ends. This CDR3 reads CASSYSGSRDTQYF. CDR3 DNA: TGTGCCAGCAGTTACTCGGGCAGCCGGGATACGCAGTATTTT.

This clone was recorded only once. The CDR3 bases are TGTGCCAGCAGCCCAATTCCGACAGTCACTGAAGCTTTCTTT. This translates into CASSPIPTVTEAFF. The J gene is TRBJ1-1, the V gene TRBV9; maybe TRBD1 (5 bases). Trimming took off 4 bases at V and 4 bases at J, with 14 bases between the two ends. Germline loops: CDR1 SGDLS, CDR2 YYNGEE. This CDR3 is 14 amino acids long.

The sample holds one count of this clone. The chain employs TRBV10-3 and TRBJ2-7; D is possibly TRBD1 (6 bases). The CDR3 loop spans 14 amino acids. Germline V gene data show CDR1 as ENHRY and CDR2 as SYGVKD. V was trimmed by 6 bases and J by 2 bases, leaving 14 bases between them. The CDR3 loop is CAIRNRTATYEQYF. The CDR3 DNA reads as TGTGCCATCAGGAACCGGACAGCAACCTACGAGCAGTACTTC.

This clone was seen once. The gene calls are TRBV2 and TRBJ2-3, with 8 bases identical to TRBD2. The germline gives CDR1 SNHLY, CDR2 FYNNEI. V dropped 6 bases and J dropped 1; count of bases not matched to a gene: 6. There are 15 residues in the CDR3. The CDR3 DNA sequence: TGTGCCAGCAGGGAGGTGACTAGCGGCACAGATACGCAGTATTTT. Protein product: CASREVTSGTDTQYF. Together with reference TRBV2 and TRBJ2-3, the CDR3 gives the full variable domain: EPEVTQTPSHQVTQMGQEVILRCVPISNHLYFYWYRQILGQKVEFLVSFYNNEISEKSEIFDDQFSVERPDGSNFTLKIRSTKLEDSAMYFCASREVTSGTDTQYFGPGTRLTVL.

This chain uses TRBV6-5 with TRBJ1-5, with a possible D match to TRBD1 (6 bases). Between the trimmed V and J ends, which lost 4 bases and 6 bases, there was a span of 16 bases. Germline V gives CDR1 MNHEY, CDR2 SVGAGI. The CDR3 totals 15 residues. CDR3 nucleotides: TGTGCCAGCAGTTCCCGTAGGGGGTCCGGTCAGCCCCAGCATTTT. Translated: CASSSRRGSGQPQHF.

The V gene is TRBV10-1, the J gene TRBJ2-1, with TRBD2 matching over 12 bases. V shed 5 bases, J shed 7 bases, and the junction held 9 bases outside the gene matches. This CDR3 has 16 amino acids. Germline V lookup: CDR1 WNHNN, CDR2 SYGVQD (reference sequence). The CDR3 coding sequence is TGCGCCAGCAGTCCTCTTTCTAGCGGGAGGGAAAATGAGCAGTTCTTC. Amino acids: CASSPLSSGRENEQFF.

The chain links TRBV6-1 to TRBJ2-7; D not certain. Between the trimmed V and J ends, which lost 4 bases and 4 bases, there was a span of 8 bases. Per germline, CDR1 MNHNS and CDR2 SASEGT. This CDR3 spans 12 amino acids. CDR3: CASSGPSYEQYF. In nucleotides, the CDR3 is TGTGCCAGCAGTGGTCCTAGTTACGAGCAGTACTTC.

This clone was seen a single time. This chain connects TRBV7-2 to TRBJ2-4, with D possibly matching TRBD2 (6 bases). Per the germline V gene, CDR1 is SGHTA and CDR2 is FQGNSA. With 3 bases removed from V and 9 bases from J, the gap between germline ends came to 12 bases. The CDR3 runs 13 residues. Written as DNA, the CDR3 is TGTGCCAGCAGCTTGGGGGGTCGGGGCATTCAGTACTTC. This codes for CASSLGGRGIQYF.

The J gene is TRBJ1-1, the V gene TRBV2, with D possibly being TRBD1 (5 bases). Trimming took 4 bases from V and 6 from J, leaving 12 bases between them. The CDR3 length is 13 residues. Germline V gives CDR1 SNHLY, CDR2 FYNNEI. Here the CDR3 reads CASSVAWDSEAFF. CDR3 nucleotides: TGTGCCAGCAGTGTGGCATGGGACTCTGAAGCTTTCTTT.